This T cell receptor beta chain originates from a study of blood T cell repertoires in COVID-19. Study at large: PBMCs, B-cell-depleted T cells, or T cells were the source of the cDNA or gDNA that made up the material.

Researchers sorted participants into cohorts using their self-reported clinical history. Recovered Cohort 3 donors showed two negative PCRs, clearance, or symptom resolution. As originally analysed: Reference gene primers were amplified, and this amplification served to estimate nucleated cell counts. Repertoires were generated with immunoSEQ multiplex PCR, while TCRdb's copy carries only in-frame clones and drops some. From that table come the V and J calls and clone size; the DNA was used to work out D and trimming. In the table there are 150,000 or so clones, around four fifths of which are singletons. CDR3 size: 13 residues. Germline V gives CDR1 SQVTM, CDR2 ANQGSEA. Between the trimmed V and J ends, which lost 5 bases and 1 base, there was a span of 11 bases.

The sequence came from a woman aged 50 to 65 who had recovered from COVID-19. The chain carries TRBV29-1 and TRBJ1-1; no definite D call. The sequenced sample was PBMCs or T cells enriched from blood (not recorded which). Written as DNA, the CDR3 is TGCAGCGTTTCGCCGGGAACGAACACTGAAGCTTTCTTT. Its translation: CSVSPGTNTEAFF.